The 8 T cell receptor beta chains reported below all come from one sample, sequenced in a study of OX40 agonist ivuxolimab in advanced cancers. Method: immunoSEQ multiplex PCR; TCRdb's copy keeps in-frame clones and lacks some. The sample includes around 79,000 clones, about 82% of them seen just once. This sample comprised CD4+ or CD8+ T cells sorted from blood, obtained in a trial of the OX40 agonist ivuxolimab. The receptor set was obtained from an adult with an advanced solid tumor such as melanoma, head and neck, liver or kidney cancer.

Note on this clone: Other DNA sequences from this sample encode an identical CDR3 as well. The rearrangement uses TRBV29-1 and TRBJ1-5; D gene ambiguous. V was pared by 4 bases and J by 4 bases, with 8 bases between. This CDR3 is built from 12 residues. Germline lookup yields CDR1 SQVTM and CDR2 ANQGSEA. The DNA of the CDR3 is TGCAGCGTTGGAGAACCAAATCAGCCCCAGCATTTT. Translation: CSVGEPNQPQHF.

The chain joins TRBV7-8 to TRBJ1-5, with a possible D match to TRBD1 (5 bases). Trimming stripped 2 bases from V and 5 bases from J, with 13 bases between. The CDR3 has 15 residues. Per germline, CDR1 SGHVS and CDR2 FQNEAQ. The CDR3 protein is CASSLMDQGDQPQHF. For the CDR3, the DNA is TGTGCCAGCAGCTTAATGGATCAGGGTGATCAGCCCCAGCATTTT. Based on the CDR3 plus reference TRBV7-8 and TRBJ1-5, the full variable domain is GAGVSQSPRYKVAKRGQDVALRCDPISGHVSLFWYQQALGQGPEFLTYFQNEAQLDKSGLPSDRFFAERPEGSVSTLKIQRTQQEDSAVYLCASSLMDQGDQPQHFGDGTRLSIL.

The CDR3 loop is CASSLGGNTGELFF. DNA of the CDR3: TGTGCCAGCAGCTTGGGCGGGAACACCGGGGAGCTGTTTTTT. The V call is TRBV5-4, the J call TRBJ2-2; D not resolved. V was cut by 0 bases and J by 1 base, with 4 bases left in between. The CDR3 totals 14 residues. Germline V gives CDR1 SGHNT, CDR2 YYREEE (reference sequence). The whole variable domain, filled in from reference TRBV5-4 and TRBJ2-2, reads ETGVTQSPTHLIKTRGQQVTLRCSSQSGHNTVSWYQQALGQGPQFIFQYYREEENGRGNFPPRFSGLQFPNYSSELNVNALELDDSALYLCASSLGGNTGELFFGEGSRLTVL.

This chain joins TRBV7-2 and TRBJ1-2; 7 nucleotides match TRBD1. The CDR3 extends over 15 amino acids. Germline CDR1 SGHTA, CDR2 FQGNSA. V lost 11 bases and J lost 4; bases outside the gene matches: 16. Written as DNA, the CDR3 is TGTGCCGCCAGGCGTAGGAACAGGGGAATCTATGGCTACACCTTC. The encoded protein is CAARRRNRGIYGYTF.

CDR3 DNA: TGTGCTAGTGGCAGACAGGGAAGTCGGGCCCAGTACTTC. Its protein is CASGRQGSRAQYF. The rearrangement joins TRBV12-5 to TRBJ2-5; TRBD1 aligns across 7 bases. Trimming removed 6 bases from V and 9 bases from J; junction bases left unmatched: 10. There are 13 residues in the CDR3. The germline gives CDR1 LGHNT, CDR2 FRNRAP.

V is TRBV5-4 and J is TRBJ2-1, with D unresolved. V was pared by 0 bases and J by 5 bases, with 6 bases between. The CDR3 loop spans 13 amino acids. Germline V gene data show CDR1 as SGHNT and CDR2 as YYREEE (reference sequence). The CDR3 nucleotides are TGTGCCAGCAGCTTGGGGCGGAACAATGAGCAGTTCTTC. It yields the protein CASSLGRNNEQFF. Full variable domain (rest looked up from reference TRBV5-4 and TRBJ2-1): ETGVTQSPTHLIKTRGQQVTLRCSSQSGHNTVSWYQQALGQGPQFIFQYYREEENGRGNFPPRFSGLQFPNYSSELNVNALELDDSALYLCASSLGRNNEQFFGPGTRLTVL.

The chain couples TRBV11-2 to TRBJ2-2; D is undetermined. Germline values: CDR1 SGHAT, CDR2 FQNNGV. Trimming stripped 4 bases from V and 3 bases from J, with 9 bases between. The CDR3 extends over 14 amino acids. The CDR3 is CASSSYGYTGELFF. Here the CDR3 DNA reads TGTGCCAGCAGCTCCTACGGGTACACCGGGGAGCTGTTTTTT.

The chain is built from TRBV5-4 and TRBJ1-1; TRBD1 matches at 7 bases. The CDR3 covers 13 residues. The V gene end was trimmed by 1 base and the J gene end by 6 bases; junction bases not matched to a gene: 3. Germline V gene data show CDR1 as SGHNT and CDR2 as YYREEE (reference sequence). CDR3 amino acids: CASSLFQGAEAFF. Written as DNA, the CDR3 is TGTGCCAGCAGCTTGTTCCAGGGGGCTGAAGCTTTCTTT.